The present entry profiles one T cell receptor (beta chain) with its context. Sequencing was performed with immunoSEQ multiplex PCR; in TCRdb, only in-frame clones are kept and a portion is missing. The repertoire holds about 180,000 clones, 89% seen once, with about 2.2% in the top ten. The V gene's germline CDR1 is MNHEY and CDR2 SVGAGI. CDR3 length: 14 amino acids. Losses at the gene ends were 6 bases for V and 3 bases for J; bases not matched to a gene: 7. The sample is drawn from a study of blood T cell repertoires in COVID-19. The sequence was collected from a woman between 40 and 50 years old with acute COVID-19. The chain employs TRBV6-5 and TRBJ1-2, with 7 positions matching TRBD1. The material sequenced was PBMCs or T cells enriched from blood (not recorded which). For the CDR3, the DNA is TGTGCCAGCAGCAACAGGGGAACTGACTATGGCTACACCTTC. Amino acids: CASSNRGTDYGYTF.